One and the same sample provided the 21 T cell receptor beta chains below, sequenced in a study of cytomegalovirus exposure and HLA in healthy donors. PCR involved 60 Vbeta and 13 Jbeta primers. Sequencing was performed with immunoSEQ multiplex PCR; in TCRdb, only in-frame clones are kept and a portion is missing. Of fewer than 90,000 clones listed, 76% were seen once; the top ten hold 1.2% to 1.5%. The sample comprised PBMCs. The source is a male donor in good health and CMV-seronegative.

This chain joins TRBV7-2 and TRBJ2-1, with 7 positions matching TRBD1. J gave up 8 bases and V 5 bases, and 15 bases lay outside the gene matches. Germline assignment: CDR1 SGHTA and CDR2 FQGNSA. The CDR3 extends over 16 amino acids. The CDR3 reads CASSPHSGQPIDEQFF. CDR3 nucleotides: TGTGCCAGCAGCCCACACTCGGGACAGCCGATTGATGAGCAGTTCTTC.

J is TRBJ2-7 and V is TRBV7-6, with D hard to call. The germline gives CDR1 SGHVS, CDR2 FNYEAQ. V shed 1 base and J shed 0 bases, with 7 bases lying between them. This CDR3 comprises 14 residues. In DNA form, the CDR3 reads TGTGCCAGCAGCTTAGATATTATCTCCTACGAGCAGTACTTC. Translation gives CASSLDIISYEQYF.

J is TRBJ2-7 and V is TRBV11-3; the D gene is possibly TRBD2 (5 bases). This CDR3 region has 13 residues. Trimming shortened V by 3 bases and J by 5 bases, and 11 bases separated the two germline ends. CDR1 is SGHNT and CDR2 is YENEEA in the germline V gene. The CDR3 sequence is CASSFSRVNEQYF. The CDR3 DNA is TGTGCCAGCAGCTTTTCGCGGGTAAACGAGCAGTACTTC. The whole variable domain, remainder taken from reference TRBV11-3 and TRBJ2-7, is EAGVVQSPRYKIIEKKQPVAFWCNPISGHNTLYWYLQNLGQGPELLIRYENEEAVDDSQLPKDRFSAERLKGVDSTLKIQPAELGDSAVYLCASSFSRVNEQYFGPGTRLTVT.

The rearrangement uses TRBV21-1 and TRBJ1-5; the table gives TRBD1 as D, unverified against the DNA. TRBV21-1 corresponds to a pseudogene. The CDR3 loop spans 16 amino acids. DNA of the CDR3: TGTGCCAGCAGCAAGTGGACAGGGGTCAGCAATCAGCCCCAGCATTTT. Encoded protein: CASSKWTGVSNQPQHF.

This clone was observed a handful of times. V and J are TRBV6-1 and TRBJ2-1; 8 bases line up with TRBD1. CDR1 and CDR2 (germline): MNHNS, SASEGT. The CDR3 consists of 12 residues. J gave up 8 bases and V 8 bases, and 5 bases lay outside the gene matches. The CDR3 coding sequence is TGTGCCAGCCGAGACAGGGGCTATGAGCAGTTCTTC. Protein product: CASRDRGYEQFF.

The chain has TRBV28 and TRBJ1-2, with 7 bases aligning to TRBD1. The CDR3 runs 13 residues. Germline-derived CDR1 and CDR2 are MDHEN and SYDVKM. The ends lost 7 bases at V and 7 bases at J; junction bases unmatched: 9. This CDR3 reads CASTTRQGFGYTF. DNA of the CDR3: TGTGCCAGCACAACGAGACAGGGATTTGGCTACACCTTC.

The rearrangement uses TRBV29-1 and TRBJ1-2, with D possibly TRBD1 on 5 matching bases. The CDR3 sequence is 11 residues long. Germline assignment: CDR1 SQVTM and CDR2 ANQGSEA. Trimming shortened V by 4 bases and J by 8 bases, and 11 bases separated the two germline ends. The CDR3 DNA sequence: TGCAGCGTTGGGGGCCCTGGCGGCTACACCTTC. Its protein is CSVGGPGGYTF.

The chain joins TRBV5-1 to TRBJ1-1; no clear D. Between the trimmed V and J ends, which lost 0 bases and 4 bases, there was a span of 7 bases. Germline CDR1 reads SGHRS; CDR2 reads YFSETQ. The length of the CDR3 is 13 residues. The CDR3 loop is CASSLERGTEAFF. For the CDR3, the DNA is TGCGCCAGCAGCTTGGAGCGGGGCACTGAAGCTTTCTTT.

V gene TRBV11-2 combines with J gene TRBJ1-1, with D possibly being TRBD1 (5 bases). This CDR3 spans 14 amino acids. Germline CDR1 is SGHAT and CDR2 is FQNNGV. Trimming shortened V by 1 base and J by 4 bases, and 10 bases separated the two germline ends. CDR3 residues: CASSLAGLGTEAFF. The DNA for the CDR3 is TGTGCCAGCAGCTTAGCAGGGCTGGGCACTGAAGCTTTCTTT.

J is TRBJ1-6 and V is TRBV10-3; TRBD1 aligns across 9 bases. Germline loops: CDR1 ENHRY, CDR2 SYGVKD. J gave up 10 bases and V 8 bases, and 6 bases lay outside the gene matches. The CDR3 covers 13 residues. CDR3 coding DNA: TGTGCCATCTCGAGGGACAGGGTATCACCCCTCCACTTT. This sequence encodes CAISRDRVSPLHF.

V and J are TRBV6-5 and TRBJ1-2; D might be TRBD1 (5 bases). This CDR3 has 13 amino acids. V was shortened by 0 bases and J by 3 bases, with 5 bases between the two germline ends. Germline CDR1 and CDR2: MNHEY and SVGAGI. The CDR3 DNA follows: TGTGCCAGCAGTTACTCCAGGGACTATGGCTACACCTTC. It translates to CASSYSRDYGYTF.

This sequence joins TRBV7-2 and TRBJ2-7; 9 bases are a match to TRBD1. The CDR3 covers 15 residues. J lost 3 bases, V lost 4 bases, and 7 bases had no gene match. Germline CDR1 SGHTA, CDR2 FQGNSA. The CDR3 DNA is TGTGCCAGCAGCTCCCGGACAGGGGTGGGCTACGAGCAGTACTTC. Translating gives CASSSRTGVGYEQYF.

The gene calls are TRBV19 and TRBJ2-7, with 10 positions matching TRBD2. This CDR3 spans 17 amino acids. Germline V gives CDR1 LNHDA, CDR2 SQIVND (reference sequence). J was trimmed by 2 bases and V by 1 base; bases with no gene match: 8. The CDR3 DNA reads TGTGCCAGTAGTATAGGAGCGGGGGGGCGCAACCCCTACGAGCAGTACTTC. Translation gives CASSIGAGGRNPYEQYF.

V is TRBV10-3 and J is TRBJ2-1; 9 nucleotides line up with TRBD2. CDR1 and CDR2 (germline): ENHRY, SYGVKD. Germline trimming cut 3 bases from V and 5 bases from J; bases unmatched to any gene: 2. This CDR3 has 14 residues. CDR3: CAISDLAGNNEQFF. The CDR3 bases are TGTGCCATCAGTGACCTAGCGGGAAACAATGAGCAGTTCTTC.

V is TRBV2 and J is TRBJ1-4; 10 bases align to TRBD1. This CDR3 has 16 residues. After removal of 5 bases from V and 10 bases from J, the junction contained 13 bases not matched to a gene. The germline CDR1 and CDR2 sequences are SNHLY and FYNNEI. DNA of the CDR3: TGTGCCAGCAGTAGGGACAGGGGAACTTCTTATGGAAAACTGTTTTTT. Protein: CASSRDRGTSYGKLFF.

This chain uses TRBV7-6 with TRBJ1-3, with 8 bases identical to TRBD1. Per germline, CDR1 SGHVS and CDR2 FNYEAQ. The CDR3 is 15 amino acids. Losses at the gene ends were 3 bases for V and 0 bases for J; bases not matched to a gene: 1. The CDR3 region has the DNA TGTGCCAGCAGCTTTGGACAGGGCTCTGGAAACACCATATATTTT. This translates into CASSFGQGSGNTIYF.

This clone was seen more than once but under ten times. Other DNA sequences from this sample encode an identical CDR3 as well. V gene TRBV5-4 combines with J gene TRBJ2-1, with 13 bases lining up with TRBD2. This CDR3 has 15 residues. Unmatched junction bases numbered 1, after V lost 4 bases and J lost 3 bases. Per germline, CDR1 SGHNT and CDR2 YYREEE (reference sequence). The CDR3 reads CASSRTSGSYNEQFF. CDR3 sequence (DNA): TGTGCCAGCAGCCGGACTAGCGGGAGCTACAATGAGCAGTTCTTC. The variable domain in full, with the rest retrieved from reference TRBV5-4 and TRBJ2-1, is ETGVTQSPTHLIKTRGQQVTLRCSSQSGHNTVSWYQQALGQGPQFIFQYYREEENGRGNFPPRFSGLQFPNYSSELNVNALELDDSALYLCASSRTSGSYNEQFFGPGTRLTVL.

The V call is TRBV18, the J call TRBJ2-5, with D possibly TRBD1 on 6 matching bases. The CDR3 totals 15 residues. Germline V gives CDR1 KGHSH, CDR2 LQKENI. The V gene lost 0 bases and the J gene lost 2 bases, with 10 bases spanning the gap. In DNA, the CDR3 is TGTGCCAGCTCACCACCGAACAGGGCTCAAGAGACCCAGTACTTC. Translation: CASSPPNRAQETQYF.

This clone turned up a few times. The V and J genes are TRBV28 and TRBJ1-3; 8 bases align to TRBD1. V trimming: 5 bases; J trimming: 2 bases; junction bases outside the gene matches: 8. CDR1 and CDR2 from the germline V gene are MDHEN and SYDVKM. CDR3 length equals 16 residues. The CDR3 sequence: CASSHHSDRAGNTIYF. CDR3 nucleotide sequence: TGTGCCAGCAGTCACCACTCGGACAGGGCTGGAAACACCATATATTTT.

The chain uses TRBV2 and TRBJ2-7; 12 bases line up with TRBD1. This CDR3 is built from 18 residues. The V and J ends lost 7 bases and 3 bases, in that order; junction bases with no gene match: 16. Germline lookup yields CDR1 SNHLY and CDR2 FYNNEI. CDR3 nucleotides: TGTGCCAGCAAGGCTACCCATAGCGGGACAGGGGGCGACTACGAGCAGTACTTC. This codes for CASKATHSGTGGDYEQYF.

The chain has TRBV19 and TRBJ2-3; D gene ambiguous. Germline assignment: CDR1 LNHDA and CDR2 SQIVND (reference sequence). Trimming cost V 3 bases and J 5 bases, with 9 bases left between them. The CDR3 runs 13 residues. The CDR3 coding sequence is TGTGCCAGTAGTATGGCGGAAGGAGATACGCAGTATTTT. It specifies CASSMAEGDTQYF. The variable domain in full, completed from reference TRBV19 and TRBJ2-3, reads DGGITQSPKYLFRKEGQNVTLSCEQNLNHDAMYWYRQDPGQGLRLIYYSQIVNDFQKGDIAEGYSVSREKKESFPLTVTSAQKNPTAFYLCASSMAEGDTQYFGPGTRLTVL.